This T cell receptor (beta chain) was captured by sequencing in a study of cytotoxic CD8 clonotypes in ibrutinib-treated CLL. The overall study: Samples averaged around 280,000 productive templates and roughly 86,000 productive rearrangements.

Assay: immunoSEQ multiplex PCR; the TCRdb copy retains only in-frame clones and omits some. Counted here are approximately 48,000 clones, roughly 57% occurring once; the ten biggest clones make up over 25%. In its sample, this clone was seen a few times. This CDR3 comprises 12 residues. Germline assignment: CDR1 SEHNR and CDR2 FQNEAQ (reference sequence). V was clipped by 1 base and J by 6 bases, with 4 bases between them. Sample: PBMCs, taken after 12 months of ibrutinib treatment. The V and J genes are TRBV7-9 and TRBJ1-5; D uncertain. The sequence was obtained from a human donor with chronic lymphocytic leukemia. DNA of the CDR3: TGTGCCAGCAGCTTAGGGTTTCAGCCCCAGCATTTT. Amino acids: CASSLGFQPQHF. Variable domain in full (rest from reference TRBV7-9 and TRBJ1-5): DTGVSQNPRHKITKRGQNVTFRCDPISEHNRLYWYRQTLGQGPEFLTYFQNEAQLEKSRLLSDRFSAERPKGSFSTLEIQRTEQGDSAMYLCASSLGFQPQHFGDGTRLSIL.